The clone carrying this T cell receptor beta chain was seen a single time. The antigen remains unidentified. This sample was taken from a study of OX40 agonist ivuxolimab in advanced cancers. Study at large: Prior anti-PD-1, anti-PD-L1 or anti-CTLA-4 therapy did not bar entry, and about 38% had some. Findings and limits, study-wide: The 0.1-3.0 mg/kg partial responders had among the lowest clonal expansion. At 0.1 to 3.0 mg/kg and by week 6, CD4+ and CD8+ T cells in the blood had expanded clonally.

Sequenced by immunoSEQ multiplex PCR; TCRdb stores in-frame clones only, minus some. The repertoire consists of roughly 54,000 clones, with around 88% occurring once and the leading ten covering 1.3% to 1.5%. Exclusion of a patient followed from autoimmune disease history or systemic immunosuppression. Germline CDR1 and CDR2: MNHEY and SVGAGI. With 7 bases clipped from V and 11 bases from J, the junction kept 8 bases outside the gene matches. There are 12 residues in the CDR3. The sample was CD4+ or CD8+ T cells sorted from blood, taken in a trial of the OX40 agonist ivuxolimab. The chain recombines TRBV6-5 with TRBJ2-5; 9 nucleotides agree with TRBD1. The sequence was obtained from an adult with an advanced solid tumor such as melanoma, head and neck, liver or kidney cancer. The CDR3 sequence: CASKGTGTKQYF. The CDR3 DNA follows: TGTGCCAGCAAAGGGACAGGGACTAAGCAGTACTTC.